The 5 T cell receptor beta chains in this list originate from one sample, sequenced in a study. TCRdb redid the calling of the RT-PCR reads with MiXCR, one entry per CDR3 protein. The table has fewer than 800,000 distinct CDR3 sequences, 13% to 15% seen once; the top ten hold about 3.9%. Sequencing was performed on memory CD4+ T cells from blood. The receptors shown here come from a female donor in good health, serving as a healthy control.

Only a few counts were recorded for this clonotype. J is TRBJ1-5 and V is TRBV30, with a tentative D call TRBD1 (5 bases). V was pared by 2 bases and J by 4 bases, with 15 bases between. The CDR3 is 15 residues long. Germline assignment: CDR1 GTSNPN and CDR2 SVGIG (reference sequence). The CDR3 region is CAWSPGTADNQPQHF. CDR3 DNA sequence: TGTGCCTGGAGTCCAGGGACGGCTGATAATCAGCCCCAGCATTTT.

This clonotype was detected ten times or more. The chain carries TRBV4-3 and TRBJ2-5; D not resolved. The CDR3 totals 16 residues. Germline lookup yields CDR1 LGHNA and CDR2 YSLEER. The V gene lost 0 bases and the J gene lost 2 bases, with 13 bases spanning the gap. The CDR3 loop reads CASSQDPWSRQETQYF. The CDR3 nucleotides are TGCGCCAGCAGCCAAGATCCGTGGTCGAGGCAAGAGACCCAGTACTTC.

This clonotype was counted between two and nine times. The V call is TRBV4-1, the J call TRBJ2-7; possible D gene TRBD1, 5 bases. The CDR3 extends over 16 amino acids. Germline assignment: CDR1 MGHRA and CDR2 YSYEKL. Between the trimmed V and J ends, which lost 4 bases and 3 bases, there was a span of 19 bases. DNA of the CDR3: TGCGCCAGCAGCCGTTATTCGCAGGGTATCGGCTACGAGCAGTACTTC. Its translation is CASSRYSQGIGYEQYF.

This clonotype was detected many times. The chain links TRBV5-1 to TRBJ1-5, with TRBD1 matching over 10 bases. CDR3 length: 14 amino acids. Germline V gene lookup returns CDR1 SGHRS and CDR2 YFSETQ. After removal of 4 bases from V and 6 bases from J, the junction contained 4 bases not matched to a gene. CDR3 residues: CASSEGTGAQPQHF. The CDR3 DNA follows: TGCGCCAGCAGCGAAGGGACAGGGGCTCAGCCCCAGCATTTT.

This clonotype was picked up a small number of times. The CDR3 bases are TGCAGTGCTTTTCGGGGTGAGCAGTTCTTC. This gives the protein CSAFRGEQFF. The chain links TRBV20-1 to TRBJ2-1, with a weak D call TRBD2 (5 bases). V lost 5 bases, J lost 9 bases, and 8 bases lay in between. Looked up from germline, CDR1 is DFQATT and CDR2 is SNEGSKA (reference sequence). This CDR3 is built from 10 residues.